This T cell receptor (beta chain) was captured in a study of control samples from healthy donors and cancer patients (dated by TCRdb to 2019 to 2021). The CDR3, from cysteine to phenylalanine, totals 14 residues. The retained sequence is limited to the CDR3, 42 bases, with the frame set at the first base. Reading the germline V gene gives CDR1 ENHRY and CDR2 SYGVKD. The V end loses 7 bases and the J end loses 3 bases, and a stretch of 12 bases separates them. Library preparation was by the immunoSEQ multiplex PCR assay. TCRdb took this table from immuneACCESS and kept in-frame rearrangements with V and J called. Such tables lack part of the clones; where checked against another copy, unresolved V genes explain under half of the gap, and the rest is unexplained. The sample yields about 84,000 clones; 84% were counted once. Around a tenth of the sample goes to the ten largest clones. A word on this clone: Its binding antigen is unknown. Base qualities are not provided; no much larger clone lies one nucleotide away.

The chain uses TRBV10-3 and TRBJ2-2, with the D gene tentatively TRBD1 or TRBD2, based on 5 matching bases in each. The specimen sequenced was PBMCs. This clonotype was sampled from a man between 60 and 75 years old with head and neck cancer. The sequenced DNA: TGTGCCATCACCGAGAGGGGATACACCGGGGAGCTGTTTTTT. Translated, it gives CAITERGYTGELFF.